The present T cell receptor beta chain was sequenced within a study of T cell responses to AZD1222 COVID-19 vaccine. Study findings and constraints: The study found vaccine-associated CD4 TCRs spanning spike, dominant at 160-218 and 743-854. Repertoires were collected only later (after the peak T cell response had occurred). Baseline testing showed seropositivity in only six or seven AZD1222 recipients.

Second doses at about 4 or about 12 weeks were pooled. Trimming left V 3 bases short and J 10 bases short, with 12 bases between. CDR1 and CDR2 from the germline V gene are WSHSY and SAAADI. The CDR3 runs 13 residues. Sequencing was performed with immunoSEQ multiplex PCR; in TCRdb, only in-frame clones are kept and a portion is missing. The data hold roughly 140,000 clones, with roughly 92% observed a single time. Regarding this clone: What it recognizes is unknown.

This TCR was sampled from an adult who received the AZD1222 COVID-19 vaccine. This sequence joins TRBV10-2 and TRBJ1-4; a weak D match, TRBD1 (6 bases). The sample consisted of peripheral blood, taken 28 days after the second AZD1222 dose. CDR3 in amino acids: CASSDDRLGKLFF. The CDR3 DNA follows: TGCGCCAGCAGTGACGACAGGTTAGGAAAACTGTTTTTT.